This T cell receptor beta chain was profiled in a study of preoperative IRX-2 immunotherapy in early breast cancer. TCRdb's table, derived via immunoSEQ multiplex PCR, lists solely in-frame clones and lacks some. The sample has 15,000 to 25,000 clones, approximately 86% seen once; the top ten hold 0.95% to 1.5%. Treatment described: preoperative locoregional IRX-2 cytokine immunotherapy. Patients received preoperative, locoregional IRX-2 cytokine immunotherapy in a phase Ib study. The CDR3 contains 17 residues. The junction had 9 bases not matched to a gene; V was cut back by 5 bases and J by 4 bases. Germline values: CDR1 MDHEN, CDR2 SYDVKM.

This chain joins TRBV28 and TRBJ2-5; 14 bases are shared with TRBD2. The sequence was obtained from a human donor with breast cancer. This material consisted of lymph node tissue, taken after IRX-2 immunotherapy. CDR3 bases: TGTGCCAGCAGTCAGACTAGCGGGAGGGCCCGGGGAGAGACCCAGTACTTC. Encoded protein: CASSQTSGRARGETQYF.